Following are 27 T cell receptor beta chains from one sample sequenced in a study of cytomegalovirus exposure and HLA in healthy donors. The PCR contained 60 Vbeta and 13 Jbeta primers. Assay: immunoSEQ multiplex PCR; the TCRdb copy retains only in-frame clones and omits some. Seen here are about 76,000 clones, approximately 81% observed once, and the top ten hold approximately 8.9%. The specimen sequenced was PBMCs. These receptors were obtained from a middle-aged woman in good health and CMV-seropositive.

This clone was counted only a few times. This rearrangement joins TRBV19 to TRBJ1-4; no clear D gene. The CDR3 has 12 amino acids. CDR1 and CDR2 (germline): LNHDA, SQIVND (reference sequence). The V end was cut by 3 bases, the J end by 6 bases, with 5 bases between. In DNA, the CDR3 is TGTGCCAGTAGTATCTCAGATGAAAAACTGTTTTTT. It yields the protein CASSISDEKLFF.

This clone has only one observation. This rearrangement joins TRBV6-1 to TRBJ1-1; the D is unclear. V was clipped by 7 bases and J by 1 base, with 10 bases between them. The CDR3 covers 13 residues. CDR1 is MNHNS and CDR2 is SASEGT in the germline V gene. The CDR3 region is CASMGATNTEAFF. CDR3 DNA sequence: TGTGCCAGCATGGGCGCCACGAACACTGAAGCTTTCTTT.

V and J are TRBV19 and TRBJ2-3; a weak D match, TRBD2 (7 bases). Trimming took off 5 bases at V and 4 bases at J, with 19 bases between the two ends. Germline lookup yields CDR1 LNHDA and CDR2 SQIVND (reference sequence). This CDR3 has 16 amino acids. CDR3 in amino acids: CASSPRGSGGPDTQYF. CDR3 DNA: TGTGCCAGTAGTCCTCGGGGGTCGGGGGGCCCAGATACGCAGTATTTT.

This clone was seen a few times. The DNA for the CDR3 is TGTGCCAGCAGCGCCGGACAGGGTCTAAGGGCAACTAATGAAAAACTGTTTTTT. This translates into CASSAGQGLRATNEKLFF. The gene calls are TRBV9 and TRBJ1-4; TRBD1 matches at 8 bases. Germline values: CDR1 SGDLS, CDR2 YYNGEE. The V segment lost 3 bases and the J segment 0 bases; nucleotides outside the gene matches: 10. This CDR3 is 18 amino acids long.

The V and J genes are TRBV14 and TRBJ1-4; 11 nucleotides match TRBD1. Germline CDR1 is SGHDN and CDR2 is FVKESK. CDR3 length: 14 amino acids. The junction had 5 bases not matched to a gene; V was cut back by 8 bases and J by 6 bases. This chain's CDR3 is CASQRTGGYEKLFF. In nucleotides, the CDR3 is TGTGCCAGCCAACGGACAGGGGGCTATGAAAAACTGTTTTTT.

The chain carries TRBV5-1 and TRBJ1-1, with TRBD1 identical over 7 bases. CDR1 SGHRS and CDR2 YFSETQ come from the germline V gene. The CDR3 covers 14 residues. The junction had 4 bases not matched to a gene; V was cut back by 4 bases and J by 1 base. The CDR3 DNA is TGCGCCAGCAGCACCGGGACAGCGAACACTGAAGCTTTCTTT. This sequence encodes CASSTGTANTEAFF.

The chain carries TRBV7-3 and TRBJ1-1, with 7 bases fitting TRBD1. The germline gives CDR1 SGHTA, CDR2 FQGTGA. This CDR3 spans 14 amino acids. V lost 7 bases, J lost 4 bases, and 9 bases stayed unmatched. The CDR3 is CASTPGTVGTEAFF. The CDR3 DNA follows: TGTGCCAGCACCCCCGGGACAGTCGGCACTGAAGCTTTCTTT.

The CDR3 nucleotides are TGTGCCAGCAGCTTGGGGCGGGGGCTGGCTGGAAACACCATATATTTT. Translated, it gives CASSLGRGLAGNTIYF. The chain recombines TRBV11-2 with TRBJ1-3; tentatively, D is TRBD1 (6 bases). Trimming left V 3 bases short and J 2 bases short, with 14 bases between. Per the germline V gene, CDR1 is SGHAT and CDR2 is FQNNGV. The CDR3 is 16 residues long.

In DNA form, the CDR3 reads TGTGCCAGTAGTATGGGACAGGGCACCGAGCAGTACTTC. Translated, it gives CASSMGQGTEQYF. The rearrangement joins TRBV19 to TRBJ2-7, with 9 bases matching TRBD1. Germline V gene sequence: CDR1 LNHDA, CDR2 SQIVND (reference sequence). CDR3 size: 13 residues. V was clipped by 3 bases and J by 6 bases; unmatched bases: 3.

The chain carries TRBV5-1 and TRBJ2-2, with 8 nucleotides matching TRBD1. CDR3 length equals 15 residues. The V gene's germline CDR1 is SGHRS and CDR2 YFSETQ. V dropped 0 bases and J dropped 4; count of bases not matched to a gene: 2. The CDR3 loop is CASSLGTGTTGELFF. The CDR3 DNA is TGCGCCAGCAGCTTGGGGACAGGGACCACCGGGGAGCTGTTTTTT.

The rearrangement uses TRBV7-2 and TRBJ2-3; D unclear. The V end lost 3 bases, the J end lost 2 bases, and 9 bases lay between the germline ends. The CDR3 covers 14 residues. The germline gives CDR1 SGHTA, CDR2 FQGNSA. The CDR3 spells CASSLGFFTDTQYF. The CDR3 DNA reads TGTGCCAGCAGCTTGGGCTTTTTCACAGATACGCAGTATTTT.

V usage is TRBV7-2 and J usage is TRBJ2-7; no clear D gene. V was shortened by 1 base and J by 4 bases, with 11 bases between the two germline ends. This CDR3 region has 14 residues. The germline CDR1 and CDR2 sequences are SGHTA and FQGNSA. In DNA form, the CDR3 reads TGTGCCAGCAGCTTAGATTTCGGGTCGTACGAGCAGTACTTC. Translation gives CASSLDFGSYEQYF.

The chain couples TRBV7-9 to TRBJ2-3, with D unclear. The germline CDR1 and CDR2 sequences are SEHNR and FQNEAQ (reference sequence). V lost 1 base and J 0 bases, leaving 5 bases between the germline ends. This CDR3 comprises 14 residues. The CDR3 reads CASSLGQSTDTQYF. The CDR3 nucleotides are TGTGCCAGCAGCTTAGGGCAGAGCACAGATACGCAGTATTTT. Looking up the rest from reference TRBV7-9 and TRBJ2-3 gives the full variable domain: DTGVSQNPRHKITKRGQNVTFRCDPISEHNRLYWYRQTLGQGPEFLTYFQNEAQLEKSRLLSDRFSAERPKGSFSTLEIQRTEQGDSAMYLCASSLGQSTDTQYFGPGTRLTVL.

The V call is TRBV6-1, the J call TRBJ2-5; TRBD2 matches 7 bases. The J call may be faulty, since TRBJ2-7 better matches the DNA end. CDR1 and CDR2 from the germline V gene are MNHNS and SASEGT. The CDR3 sequence is 16 residues long. CDR3 sequence (DNA): TGTGCCAGCAGTGACCTGGGGGGGACCTCCTCCTACGAGCAGTACTTC. Translating gives CASSDLGGTSSYEQYF.

The rearrangement uses TRBV7-2 and TRBJ1-2, with TRBD1 identical over 7 bases. The CDR3 sequence is 14 residues long. Trimming cost V 4 bases and J 2 bases; bases outside gene matches: 4. The germline gives CDR1 SGHTA, CDR2 FQGNSA. Here the CDR3 reads CASSSDRANYGYTF. The CDR3 nucleotides read TGTGCCAGCAGCTCAGACAGGGCAAACTATGGCTACACCTTC.

The chain employs TRBV7-2 and TRBJ2-7; D is perhaps TRBD1 (6 bases). The length of the CDR3 is 14 residues. Trimming pared 1 base from V and 1 base from J, leaving 8 bases between. The germline V gene has CDR1 SGHTA and CDR2 FQGNSA. The CDR3 DNA reads as TGTGCCAGCAGCTTAGGGACAGCTTCCTACGAGCAGTACTTC. Residues: CASSLGTASYEQYF.

The chain is built from TRBV5-6 and TRBJ1-2; D gene ambiguous. From germline, CDR1 is SGHDT and CDR2 YYEEEE. Trimming shortened V by 1 base and J by 7 bases, and 8 bases separated the two germline ends. The CDR3 sequence is 12 residues long. DNA of the CDR3: TGTGCCAGCAGCTTGTTGGCGGGTGGCTACACCTTC. Translated: CASSLLAGGYTF. The full variable domain, with the rest looked up from reference TRBV5-6 and TRBJ1-2, is DAGVTQSPTHLIKTRGQQVTLRCSPKSGHDTVSWYQQALGQGPQFIFQYYEEEERQRGNFPDRFSGHQFPNYSSELNVNALLLGDSALYLCASSLLAGGYTFGSGTRLTVV.

This clone was seen a few times. The rearrangement uses TRBV19 and TRBJ2-7; TRBD2 aligns across 7 bases. The CDR3 is made up of 13 amino acids. CDR1 is LNHDA, CDR2 SQIVND, per germline (reference sequence). J gave up 4 bases and V 5 bases, and 5 bases lay outside the gene matches. CDR3 protein: CASSLGLVYEQYF. The CDR3 nucleotides read TGTGCCAGTAGTCTCGGACTAGTGTACGAGCAGTACTTC.

This chain links TRBV9 with TRBJ1-3; D gene uncertain. The CDR3 is made up of 16 amino acids. CDR1 SGDLS and CDR2 YYNGEE come from the germline V gene. Trimming cost V 4 bases and J 2 bases, with 16 bases left between them. The CDR3 DNA is TGTGCCAGCAGCCTTGGACGGGGAAATGCTGGAAACACCATATATTTT. Amino acid sequence: CASSLGRGNAGNTIYF. Drawing the rest from reference TRBV9 and TRBJ1-3, the complete variable domain is DSGVTQTPKHLITATGQRVTLRCSPRSGDLSVYWYQQSLDQGLQFLIQYYNGEERAKGNILERFSAQQFPDLHSELNLSSLELGDSALYFCASSLGRGNAGNTIYFGEGSWLTVV.

The chain joins TRBV7-9 to TRBJ2-5, with a tentative D call TRBD2 (7 bases). Trimming took 3 bases from V and 5 from J, leaving 16 bases between them. This CDR3 region has 15 residues. Germline CDR1 is SEHNR and CDR2 is FQNEAQ (reference sequence). The CDR3 DNA sequence: TGTGCCAGCAGCTTGGTGGGGGGGCAGGTGGAGACCCAGTACTTC. This encodes CASSLVGGQVETQYF.

The chain employs TRBV19 and TRBJ2-5; TRBD2 matches 7 bases. The assigned J gene may be wrong: the sequence end matches TRBJ2-7 better. The germline CDR1 and CDR2 sequences are LNHDA and SQIVND (reference sequence). This CDR3 is built from 17 residues. The CDR3 bases are TGTGCCAGTAGTCCCGGAGGGAGGGTCTTAAACTCCTACGAGCAGTACTTC. The encoded protein is CASSPGGRVLNSYEQYF.

V gene TRBV28 combines with J gene TRBJ1-2; perhaps TRBD1 as D (6 bases). The CDR3 loop spans 14 amino acids. Between the trimmed V and J ends, which lost 6 bases and 9 bases, there was a span of 20 bases. The germline V gene encodes CDR1 MDHEN and CDR2 SYDVKM. The CDR3 nucleotides read TGTGCCAGCAGCCCTACAGGACAGACCTTTAGCTACACCTTC. Its protein is CASSPTGQTFSYTF.

V usage is TRBV7-9 and J usage is TRBJ2-3; the match to TRBD2 covers 16 bases. CDR3 length equals 18 residues. J was trimmed by 5 bases and V by 8 bases; bases with no gene match: 13. Germline lookup yields CDR1 SEHNR and CDR2 FQNEAQ (reference sequence). CDR3 region: CASGPGLAGGPRKDTQYF. The CDR3 DNA reads TGTGCCAGCGGCCCGGGACTAGCGGGGGGGCCTCGGAAAGATACGCAGTATTTT. The full variable domain, with the rest looked up from reference TRBV7-9 and TRBJ2-3, is DTGVSQNPRHKITKRGQNVTFRCDPISEHNRLYWYRQTLGQGPEFLTYFQNEAQLEKSRLLSDRFSAERPKGSFSTLEIQRTEQGDSAMYLCASGPGLAGGPRKDTQYFGPGTRLTVL.

The chain employs TRBV27 and TRBJ2-1; D unresolved. V lost 3 bases and J lost 3, with 6 bases in between. From germline, CDR1 is MNHEY and CDR2 SMNVEV (reference sequence). This CDR3 is 13 amino acids long. The CDR3 nucleotides are TGTGCCAGCAGTTTGTCTTTCTACAATGAGCAGTTCTTC. Translation gives CASSLSFYNEQFF.

Only one count was recorded for this clone. The chain recombines TRBV6-1 with TRBJ2-2, with D possibly matching TRBD2 (6 bases). Germline V CDR1 and CDR2: MNHNS, SASEGT. This CDR3 has 14 amino acids. V lost 8 bases and J 0 bases, leaving 10 bases between the germline ends. CDR3 protein: CASGAGTNTGELFF. For the CDR3, the DNA is TGTGCCAGCGGGGCGGGGACGAACACCGGGGAGCTGTTTTTT.

The V and J genes are TRBV5-4 and TRBJ2-7, with TRBD1 matching over 10 bases. Germline V gene data show CDR1 as SGHNT and CDR2 as YYREEE (reference sequence). The junction had 4 bases not matched to a gene; V was cut back by 5 bases and J by 2 bases. This CDR3 region has 14 residues. The CDR3, as DNA: TGTGCCAGCAGTAAGACAGGGGGCACCTACGAGCAGTACTTC. It specifies CASSKTGGTYEQYF.

The gene calls are TRBV6-6 and TRBJ2-3, with D uncertain. V gave up 2 bases and J gave up 2 bases, with 11 bases separating them. The germline V gene encodes CDR1 MNHNY and CDR2 SVGAGI (reference sequence). The CDR3 is 15 residues long. CDR3 protein: CASSYNLINTDTQYF. Here the CDR3 DNA reads TGTGCCAGCAGTTACAACCTAATCAACACAGATACGCAGTATTTT.